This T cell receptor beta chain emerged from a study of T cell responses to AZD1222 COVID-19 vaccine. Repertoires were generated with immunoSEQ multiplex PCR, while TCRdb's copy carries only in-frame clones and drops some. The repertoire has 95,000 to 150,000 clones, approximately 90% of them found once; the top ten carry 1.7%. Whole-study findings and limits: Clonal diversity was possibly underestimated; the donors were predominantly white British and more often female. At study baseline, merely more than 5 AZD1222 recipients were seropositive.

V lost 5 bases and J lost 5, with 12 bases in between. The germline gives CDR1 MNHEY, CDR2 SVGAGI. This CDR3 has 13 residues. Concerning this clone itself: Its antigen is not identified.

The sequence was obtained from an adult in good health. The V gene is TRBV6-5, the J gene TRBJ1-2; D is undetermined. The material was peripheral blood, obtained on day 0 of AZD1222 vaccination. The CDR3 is CASSRSWEYGYTF. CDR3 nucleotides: TGTGCCAGCAGTAGGTCATGGGAGTATGGCTACACCTTC.